Listed here are 14 T cell receptor beta chains from one sample, sequenced in a study of shared clonotypes between healthy human individuals. The table came from immunoSEQ multiplex PCR; TCRdb's copy has only in-frame clones and leaves some out. Found here are over a million clones, more than 95% of them singletons; the top ten hold more than 0.9%. The specimen sequenced was naive CD4+ T cells sorted from blood. Specified subset: CD45RA+ positively selected. Source of these receptors: a young man in good health.

The V gene is TRBV5-1, the J gene TRBJ2-4; TRBD1 is a possible D gene (5 bases). Germline V gene sequence: CDR1 SGHRS, CDR2 YFSETQ. This CDR3 spans 17 amino acids. V lost 4 bases, J lost 0 bases, and 17 bases lay in between. The DNA of the CDR3 is TGCGCCAGCAGCGAAAACTTAGACAGAGTAGCCAAAAACATTCAGTACTTC. Its translation is CASSENLDRVAKNIQYF.

To note about this clone: Other DNA sequences in the sample encode the same CDR3. This sequence joins TRBV27 and TRBJ2-5; D might be TRBD2 (5 bases). Trimming left V 2 bases short and J 3 bases short, with 7 bases between. The CDR3 is 13 residues long. The germline V gene has CDR1 MNHEY and CDR2 SMNVEV (reference sequence). The CDR3 spells CASSLRREETQYF. Here the CDR3 DNA reads TGTGCCAGCAGTTTAAGGCGGGAAGAGACCCAGTACTTC.

V usage is TRBV5-6 and J usage is TRBJ2-7, with TRBD1 as a possible D gene (6 bases). V lost 3 bases and J 3 bases, leaving 10 bases between the germline ends. The CDR3 consists of 13 residues. Looked up from germline, CDR1 is SGHDT and CDR2 is YYEEEE. CDR3 coding DNA: TGTGCCAGCAGCTCGGACAGTATCTACGAGCAGTACTTC. As protein: CASSSDSIYEQYF.

The rearrangement joins TRBV18 to TRBJ2-1; the D call may be TRBD1 or TRBD2 (7 bases each). Trimming left V 1 base short and J 6 bases short, with 13 bases between. Germline-derived CDR1 and CDR2 are KGHSH and LQKENI. CDR3 length: 15 amino acids. CDR3 nucleotides: TGTGCCAGCTCACCACAGACAGGGAGGGTCAATGAGCAGTTCTTC. Translation gives CASSPQTGRVNEQFF.

V is TRBV5-1 and J is TRBJ2-2; D call uncertain. V was pared by 0 bases and J by 1 base, with 10 bases between. CDR1 SGHRS and CDR2 YFSETQ come from the germline V gene. This CDR3 has 16 residues. The CDR3: CASSLGVTMNTGELFF. Here the CDR3 DNA reads TGCGCCAGCAGCTTGGGGGTTACTATGAACACCGGGGAGCTGTTTTTT.

V is TRBV5-1 and J is TRBJ2-1; 8 nucleotides match TRBD2. The V and J ends lost 0 bases and 6 bases, in that order; junction bases with no gene match: 8. The CDR3 has 16 residues. Germline-derived CDR1 and CDR2 are SGHRS and YFSETQ. CDR3 sequence: CASSLGIGTSVNEQFF. In nucleotides, the CDR3 is TGCGCCAGCAGCTTGGGGATTGGGACTAGTGTCAATGAGCAGTTCTTC.

This CDR3 reads CASSLPGPFGANVLTF. CDR3 nucleotide sequence: TGTGCCAGCAGCTTGCCAGGCCCTTTTGGGGCCAACGTCCTGACTTTC. The rearrangement uses TRBV5-8 and TRBJ2-6; D is unclear. Germline V gene sequence: CDR1 SGHTS, CDR2 YDEGEE. Trimming removed 1 base at V and 3 bases at J, with 11 bases between. This CDR3 is built from 16 residues.

Concerning this clone itself: This specimen includes other DNA sequences encoding the same CDR3. The chain has TRBV28 and TRBJ1-2, with D unclear. The germline CDR1 and CDR2 sequences are MDHEN and SYDVKM. The V and J ends lost 1 base and 7 bases respectively, with 7 bases between them. The CDR3 totals 12 residues. The CDR3 bases are TGTGCCAGCAGTTTATCAGGCCGTGGCTACACCTTC. It codes for CASSLSGRGYTF.

The chain uses TRBV10-2 and TRBJ2-1; D may match TRBD1 or TRBD2 (6 bases each). Between the trimmed V and J ends, which lost 3 bases and 1 base, there was a span of 10 bases. The CDR3 loop spans 15 amino acids. Looked up from germline, CDR1 is WSHSY and CDR2 is SAAADI. For the CDR3, the DNA is TGCGCCAGCAGTGATTCGGGGGCTTCCTACAATGAGCAGTTCTTC. Its translation: CASSDSGASYNEQFF.

With respect to this clone: This sample also contains other DNA sequences that code for the same CDR3. The V call is TRBV9, the J call TRBJ1-5; 11 positions match TRBD1. CDR3 length: 15 residues. V lost 4 bases and J lost 4; bases outside the gene matches: 4. The germline CDR1 and CDR2 sequences are SGDLS and YYNGEE. Written as DNA, the CDR3 is TGTGCCAGCAGCCCTGGACAGGGGGCGAATCAGCCCCAGCATTTT. Protein product: CASSPGQGANQPQHF. The variable domain in full, completed from reference TRBV9 and TRBJ1-5, reads DSGVTQTPKHLITATGQRVTLRCSPRSGDLSVYWYQQSLDQGLQFLIQYYNGEERAKGNILERFSAQQFPDLHSELNLSSLELGDSALYFCASSPGQGANQPQHFGDGTRLSIL.

The rearrangement joins TRBV30 to TRBJ2-7, with a possible D match to TRBD2 (6 bases). The CDR3 is made up of 11 amino acids. Trimming cost V 5 bases and J 13 bases, with 18 bases left between them. Germline CDR1 is GTSNPN and CDR2 is SVGIG (reference sequence). The CDR3 DNA reads TGTGCCTGGGGGAGGTCCGAAAGCGAATACTTC. Encoded protein: CAWGRSESEYF.

The genes are TRBV18 and TRBJ2-7, with 9 positions matching TRBD1. CDR1 is KGHSH and CDR2 is LQKENI in the germline V gene. This CDR3 has 13 amino acids. The ends lost 4 bases at V and 4 bases at J; junction bases unmatched: 2. The CDR3 DNA is TGTGCCAGCTCACGAGGACAGGGGTACGAGCAGTACTTC. It codes for CASSRGQGYEQYF.

This clone was observed a handful of times. The chain joins TRBV25-1 to TRBJ1-2; D is uncertain. The CDR3 consists of 12 residues. V lost 3 bases and J 6 bases, leaving 8 bases between the germline ends. Looked up from germline, CDR1 is MGHDK and CDR2 is SYGVNS. CDR3 nucleotides: TGTGCCAGCAGTGACCTCTCCGATGGCTACACCTTC. This sequence encodes CASSDLSDGYTF.

This clone showed up just once. The J gene is TRBJ1-3, the V gene TRBV27; 10 bases match TRBD1. Looked up from germline, CDR1 is MNHEY and CDR2 is SMNVEV (reference sequence). The CDR3 covers 18 residues. J lost 2 bases, V lost 4 bases, and 11 bases had no gene match. For the CDR3, the DNA is TGTGCCAGCAGTTCGGGACAGGGGTCTCAGGGGGCTGGAAACACCATATATTTT. Translation: CASSSGQGSQGAGNTIYF.